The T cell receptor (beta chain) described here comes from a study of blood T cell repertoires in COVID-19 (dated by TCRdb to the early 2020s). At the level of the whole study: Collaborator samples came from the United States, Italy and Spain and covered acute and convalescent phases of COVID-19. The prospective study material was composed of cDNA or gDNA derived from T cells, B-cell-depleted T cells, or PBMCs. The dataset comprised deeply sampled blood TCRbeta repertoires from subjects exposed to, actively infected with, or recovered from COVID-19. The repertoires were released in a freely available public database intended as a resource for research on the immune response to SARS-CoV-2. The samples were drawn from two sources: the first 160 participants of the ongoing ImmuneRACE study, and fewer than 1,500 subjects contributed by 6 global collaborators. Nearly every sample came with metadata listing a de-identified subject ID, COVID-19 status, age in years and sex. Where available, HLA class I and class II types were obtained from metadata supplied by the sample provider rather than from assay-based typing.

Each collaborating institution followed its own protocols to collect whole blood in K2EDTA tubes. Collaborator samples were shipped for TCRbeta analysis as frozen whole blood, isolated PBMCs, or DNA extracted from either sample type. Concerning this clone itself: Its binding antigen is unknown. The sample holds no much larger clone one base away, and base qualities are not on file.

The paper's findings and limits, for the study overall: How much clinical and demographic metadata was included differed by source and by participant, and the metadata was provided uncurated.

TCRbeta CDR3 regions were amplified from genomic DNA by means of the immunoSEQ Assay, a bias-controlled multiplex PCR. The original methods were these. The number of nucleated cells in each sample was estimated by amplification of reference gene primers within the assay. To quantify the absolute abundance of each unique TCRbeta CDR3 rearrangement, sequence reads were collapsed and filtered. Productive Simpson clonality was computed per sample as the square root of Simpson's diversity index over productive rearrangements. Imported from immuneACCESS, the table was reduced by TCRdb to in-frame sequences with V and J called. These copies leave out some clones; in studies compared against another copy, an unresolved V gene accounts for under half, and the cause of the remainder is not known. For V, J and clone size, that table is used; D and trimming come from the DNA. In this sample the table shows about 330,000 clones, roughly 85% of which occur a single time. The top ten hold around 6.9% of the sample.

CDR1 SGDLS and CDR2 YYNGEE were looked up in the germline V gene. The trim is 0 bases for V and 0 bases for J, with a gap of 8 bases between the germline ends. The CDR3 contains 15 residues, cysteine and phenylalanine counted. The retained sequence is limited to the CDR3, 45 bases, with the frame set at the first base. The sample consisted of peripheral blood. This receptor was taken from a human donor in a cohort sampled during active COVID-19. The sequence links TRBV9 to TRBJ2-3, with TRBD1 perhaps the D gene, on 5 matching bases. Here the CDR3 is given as CASSVEGSSTDTQYF. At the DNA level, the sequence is TGTGCCAGCAGCGTAGAGGGGTCTAGCACAGATACGCAGTATTTT.